This TCR beta chain was sequenced in a study of T cell clonality in common variable immunodeficiency. Germline CDR1 LNHDA, CDR2 SQIVND (reference sequence). The CDR3 has 14 amino acids. V lost 7 bases and J lost 0; bases outside the gene matches: 4. In this sample, this clone turned up many times. As yet, its antigen is unknown. Read coverage stops 3 residues before the CDR3 terminus; the germline J gene supplies the remainder. Caucasian heritage predominated among both patients and controls. Measured with immunoSEQ multiplex PCR; TCRdb has only the in-frame clones, and not every one. The sample contains 80,000 or so clones, none occurring once; about 0.8% lies in the top ten. General study points: Common variable immunodeficiency TCR beta sequences reportedly had fewer deletions and N-nucleotide insertions. Shared TCRbeta clones were fewer between CVID subjects than controls. Repertoire-complication correlations in CVID were limited by patient heterogeneity.

The sequenced sample was peripheral blood mononuclear cells. The receptor was isolated from a person between 18 and 75 years old in good health. The rearrangement joins TRBV19 to TRBJ1-1, with 8 positions matching TRBD1. The covered CDR3 bases are TGTGCCAGTATTGGGGACAGGCTGAACACTGAA. Translated: CASIGDRLNTE. The entire CDR3 sequence reads CASIGDRLNTEAFF.